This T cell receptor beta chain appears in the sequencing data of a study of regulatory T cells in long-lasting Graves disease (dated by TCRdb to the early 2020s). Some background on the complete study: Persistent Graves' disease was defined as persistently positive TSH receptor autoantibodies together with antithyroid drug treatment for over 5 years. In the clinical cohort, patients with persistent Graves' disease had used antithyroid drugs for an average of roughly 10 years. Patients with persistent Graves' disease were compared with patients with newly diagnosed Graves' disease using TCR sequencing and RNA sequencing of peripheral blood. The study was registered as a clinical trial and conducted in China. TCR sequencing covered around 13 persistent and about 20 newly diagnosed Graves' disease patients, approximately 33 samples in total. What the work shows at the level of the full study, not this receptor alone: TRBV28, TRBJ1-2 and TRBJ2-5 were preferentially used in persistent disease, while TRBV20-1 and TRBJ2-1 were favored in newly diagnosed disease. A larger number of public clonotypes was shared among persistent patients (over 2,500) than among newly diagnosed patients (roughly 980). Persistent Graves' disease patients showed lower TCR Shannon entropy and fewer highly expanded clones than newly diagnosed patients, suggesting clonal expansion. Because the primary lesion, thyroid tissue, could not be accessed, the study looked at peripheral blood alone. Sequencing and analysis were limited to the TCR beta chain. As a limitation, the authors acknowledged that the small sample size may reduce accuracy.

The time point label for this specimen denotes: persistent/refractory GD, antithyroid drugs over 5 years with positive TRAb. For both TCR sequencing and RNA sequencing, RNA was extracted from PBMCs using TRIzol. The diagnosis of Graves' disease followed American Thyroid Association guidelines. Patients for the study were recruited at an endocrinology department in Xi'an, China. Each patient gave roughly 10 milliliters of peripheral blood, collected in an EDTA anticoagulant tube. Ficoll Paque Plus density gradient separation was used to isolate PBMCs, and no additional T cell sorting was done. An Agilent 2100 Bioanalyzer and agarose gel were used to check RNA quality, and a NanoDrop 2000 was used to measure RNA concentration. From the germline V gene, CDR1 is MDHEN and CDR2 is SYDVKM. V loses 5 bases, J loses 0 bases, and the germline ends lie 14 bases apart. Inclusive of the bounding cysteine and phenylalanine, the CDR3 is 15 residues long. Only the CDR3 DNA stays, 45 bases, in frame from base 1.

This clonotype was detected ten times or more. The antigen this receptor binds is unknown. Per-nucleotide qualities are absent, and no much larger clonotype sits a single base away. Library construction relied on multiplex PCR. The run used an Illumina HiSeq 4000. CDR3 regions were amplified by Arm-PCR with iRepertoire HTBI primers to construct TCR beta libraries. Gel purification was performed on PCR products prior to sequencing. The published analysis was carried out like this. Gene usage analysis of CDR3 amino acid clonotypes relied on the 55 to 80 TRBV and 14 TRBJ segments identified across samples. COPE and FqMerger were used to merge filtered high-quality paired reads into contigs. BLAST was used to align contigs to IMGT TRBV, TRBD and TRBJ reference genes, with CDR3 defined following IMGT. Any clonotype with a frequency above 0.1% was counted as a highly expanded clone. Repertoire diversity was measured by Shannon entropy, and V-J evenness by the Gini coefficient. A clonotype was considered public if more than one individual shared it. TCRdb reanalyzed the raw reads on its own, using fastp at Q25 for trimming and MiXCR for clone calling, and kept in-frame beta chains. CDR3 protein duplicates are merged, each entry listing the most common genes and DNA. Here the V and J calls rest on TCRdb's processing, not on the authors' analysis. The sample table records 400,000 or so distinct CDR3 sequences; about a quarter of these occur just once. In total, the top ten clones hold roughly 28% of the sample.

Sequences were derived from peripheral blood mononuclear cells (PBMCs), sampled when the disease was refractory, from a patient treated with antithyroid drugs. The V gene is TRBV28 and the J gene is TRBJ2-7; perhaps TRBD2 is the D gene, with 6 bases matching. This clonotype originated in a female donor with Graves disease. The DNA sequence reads TGTGCCAGCAGTCCACCGGGACTCGGCTCCTACGAGCAGTACTTC. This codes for CASSPPGLGSYEQYF.